This TCR beta chain was retrieved from a study of cytomegalovirus exposure and HLA in healthy donors. PCR used 60 Vbeta primers and 13 Jbeta primers. Repertoires were generated with immunoSEQ multiplex PCR, while TCRdb's copy carries only in-frame clones and drops some. In total, the table holds under 200,000 clones. The sequenced material came from PBMCs. The TCR comes from a man aged 25-45 years in good health and CMV-seronegative.

CDR3 bases: TGTGCCATCCTTGGACTGGGAGCGGAGCAGTACTTC. It encodes CAILGLGAEQYF. This chain links TRBV10-3 with TRBJ2-7; a weak D match, TRBD2 (5 bases). The CDR3 length is 12 residues. The germline CDR1 and CDR2 sequences are ENHRY and SYGVKD. V gave up 8 bases and J gave up 7 bases, with 15 bases separating them.